These 20 T cell receptor beta chains came from one sample sequenced in a study of T cells in women clearing cervical HPV infection. TCRdb keeps only in-frame clones here, not all; method: immunoSEQ multiplex PCR. The listing records under 50,000 clones. The material sequenced was blood buffy coat. Every receptor here comes from a woman aged 18-70 years with a cervical HPV16 infection that either progressed to CIN3+ or cleared (not recorded which).

On this clone itself: Coverage ceases 3 residues before the CDR3 finishes, and the germline J gene fills in the end. The V call is TRBV29-1, the J call TRBJ1-2, with a possible D match to TRBD1 (6 bases). V lost 3 bases, J lost 4 bases, and 12 bases lay in between. The CDR3 spans 13 residues. Germline values: CDR1 SQVTM, CDR2 ANQGSEA. The DNA read from the CDR3 is TGCAGCGTTGAGGGGGCGGGCTTCTATGGC. As protein: CSVEGAGFYG. The full CDR3 sequence reads CSVEGAGFYGYTF. The entire variable domain, with the rest obtained from reference TRBV29-1 and TRBJ1-2, is as follows: SAVISQKPSRDICQRGTSLTIQCQVDSQVTMMFWYRQQPGQSLTLIATANQGSEATYESGFVIDKFPISRPNLTFSTLTVSNMSPEDSSIYLCSVEGAGFYGYTFGSGTRLTVV.

On this clone: The read terminates 3 residues before the CDR3 end, so the remaining end is supplied by the germline J gene. Distinct nucleotide sequences in the sample also encode this CDR3. J is TRBJ1-2 and V is TRBV29-1, with TRBD1 matching 7 bases. V lost 3 bases, J lost 3 bases, and 7 bases stayed unmatched. Germline V lookup: CDR1 SQVTM, CDR2 ANQGSEA. The CDR3 loop spans 14 amino acids. The CDR3 reads CSVEGTGDDYGYTF. CDR3 bases read: TGCAGCGTTGAGGGAACAGGGGATGACTATGGC.

As to this clone: The CDR3 is cut off 3 residues early in the read; its end comes from the germline J gene. The chain combines TRBV4-2 with TRBJ2-3; 12 bases agree with TRBD2. This CDR3 is 17 amino acids long. With V trimmed by 4 bases and J by 0 bases, 5 bases remained unmatched. From germline, CDR1 is LGHNA and CDR2 YNFKEQ. CDR3 sequence reads: CASSPRLAGVSTDTQYF. CDR3 DNA, as far as it was read: TGTGCCAGCAGCCCCAGACTAGCGGGAGTGAGCACAGATACG.

Regarding this clone: Read data end 3 residues before the CDR3 end; the end is taken from the germline J gene. This chain links TRBV28 with TRBJ2-2, with 9 bases that match TRBD2. The J segment lost 4 bases and the V segment lost 7 bases, leaving 13 bases of the junction unmatched. From germline, CDR1 is MDHEN and CDR2 SYDVKM. This CDR3 spans 17 amino acids. This CDR3 reads CASTLGGAGGATGELFF. The CDR3 bases that were read are TGTGCCAGCACTCTGGGGGGGGCGGGAGGGGCCACCGGGGAG.

Details on this clone: Read data end 3 residues before the CDR3 end; the end is taken from the germline J gene. The chain employs TRBV4-2 and TRBJ2-4; D is perhaps TRBD1 or TRBD2 (7 bases each). The V gene lost 4 bases and the J gene lost 1 base, with 17 bases spanning the gap. The CDR3 sequence is 17 residues long. CDR1 is LGHNA, CDR2 YNFKEQ, per germline. CDR3 loop: CASSPSGGGLAKNIQYF. The covered CDR3 bases are TGTGCCAGCAGCCCCTCAGGGGGAGGGCTCGCCAAAAACATT.

As to this clone: The read comes to an end 3 residues before the CDR3 does, leaving the germline J gene to fill in the end. V gene TRBV6-2 or TRBV6-3 combines with J gene TRBJ2-3; D remains ambiguous. This CDR3 is 12 amino acids long. Germline V CDR1 and CDR2: MNHEY, SVGEGT. The CDR3: CASNNLEETQYF. The covered CDR3 bases are TGTGCCAGCAATAACCTAGAAGAGACG.

As to this clone: From the germline J gene comes the end of the CDR3, since the read stops 3 residues before it. The V and J genes are TRBV6-1 and TRBJ2-3; 7 bases are shared with TRBD2. The CDR3 runs 15 residues. The germline V gene encodes CDR1 MNHNS and CDR2 SASEGT. The DNA read from the CDR3 is TGTGCCAGCAGTGGCGGGGGAGTGGTAGAGGAGACG. Its translation: CASSGGGVVEET. The whole CDR3 sequence reads CASSGGGVVEETQYF.

Points on this clone: Distinct nucleotide sequences in the sample also encode this CDR3. The CDR3 bases that were read are TGTGCCAGCTCCCCCCTAGCGGGAGACTCCTACGAG. This codes for CASSPLAGDSYE. From start to end, the CDR3 is CASSPLAGDSYEQYF. The chain has TRBV18 and TRBJ2-7; 10 bases fit TRBD2. The DNA ends 3 residues before the CDR3 does, and the rest of the CDR3 is filled in from the germline J gene. Losses at the gene ends were 6 bases for V and 0 bases for J; bases not matched to a gene: 5. This CDR3 has 15 residues. Germline V gives CDR1 KGHSH, CDR2 LQKENI.

Points on this clone: The read comes to an end 3 residues before the CDR3 does, leaving the germline J gene to fill in the end. The V gene is TRBV2, the J gene TRBJ1-5; TRBD1 aligns across 8 bases. Germline V lookup: CDR1 SNHLY, CDR2 FYNNEI. The V and J ends lost 4 bases and 6 bases, in that order; junction bases with no gene match: 2. The CDR3 sequence is 13 residues long. The covered CDR3 bases are TGTGCCAGCAGTGGACAGGGGATTCAGCCC. Protein: CASSGQGIQP. The full CDR3 reads CASSGQGIQPQHF.

On this clone: The DNA ends 3 residues before the CDR3 does, and the rest of the CDR3 is filled in from the germline J gene. The rearrangement uses TRBV20-1 and TRBJ2-3; D possibly corresponds to TRBD2 (6 bases). This CDR3 has 13 residues. Germline CDR1 is DFQATT and CDR2 is SNEGSKA (reference sequence). CDR3 in amino acids: CSAGGSSNQPQYF. CDR3 bases read: TGCAGTGCTGGGGGGTCGAGCAATCAGCCG.

Comment on this clone: Read sequence stops 3 residues before the CDR3 end, and the germline J gene provides the missing end. The V gene is TRBV19, the J gene TRBJ1-2, with 10 positions matching TRBD1. Trimming at V came to 7 bases and at J to 4 bases, leaving 6 bases not matched to a gene. The CDR3 sequence is 14 residues long. CDR1 LNHDA and CDR2 SQIVND come from the germline V gene (reference sequence). Here the CDR3 reads CASTPGQGIYGYTF. The CDR3 bases that were read are TGTGCCAGTACCCCGGGACAGGGGATCTATGGC.

The CDR3 loop reads CASSFRTGNGQYF. CDR3 DNA (partial): TGTGCCAGTAGTTTCCGGACAGGGAATGGT. The genes are TRBV19 and TRBJ2-4, with 8 bases aligning to TRBD1. The CDR3 is cut off 3 residues early in the read; its end comes from the germline J gene. Germline assignment: CDR1 LNHDA and CDR2 SQIVND (reference sequence). The CDR3 runs to 13 residues.

A word on this clone: The read ends 3 residues shy of where the CDR3 ends; the end is completed using the germline J gene. This rearrangement joins TRBV30 to TRBJ2-1; possibly TRBD2 for D (6 bases). This CDR3 has 15 amino acids. The V end was cut by 0 bases, the J end by 5 bases, with 14 bases between. Germline CDR1 GTSNPN, CDR2 SVGIG (reference sequence). CDR3 sequence: CAWSVAGTWNNEQFF. The CDR3 bases that were read are TGTGCCTGGAGTGTAGCCGGGACTTGGAACAATGAG.

About this clone: With the read ending 3 residues before the CDR3 end, the germline J gene is used to fill in that end. This sequence joins TRBV10-3 and TRBJ1-2, with 9 nucleotides matching TRBD1. This CDR3 region has 13 residues. CDR1 is ENHRY, CDR2 SYGVKD, per germline. The CDR3 DNA, read in part, is TGTGCCACCGGGACAGGGTTTGGTTACGAC. Its translation: CATGTGFGYD. The full CDR3 protein is CATGTGFGYDYTF.

Concerning this clone itself: With the read ending 3 residues before the CDR3 end, the germline J gene is used to fill in that end. This rearrangement joins TRBV19 to TRBJ1-1; 8 bases align to TRBD1. V lost 5 bases and J lost 1; bases outside the gene matches: 3. Germline values: CDR1 LNHDA, CDR2 SQIVND (reference sequence). The CDR3 spans 14 residues. The CDR3 sequence is CASSADRGNTEAFF. CDR3 bases read: TGTGCCAGTAGTGCCGACAGGGGGAACACTGAA. Filled out from reference TRBV19 and TRBJ1-1, the complete variable domain reads DGGITQSPKYLFRKEGQNVTLSCEQNLNHDAMYWYRQDPGQGLRLIYYSQIVNDFQKGDIAEGYSVSREKKESFPLTVTSAQKNPTAFYLCASSADRGNTEAFFGQGTRLTVV.

As for this clone: The CDR3 end lies 3 residues beyond the end of the read and is filled in from the germline J gene. The chain has TRBV30 and TRBJ1-6; TRBD1 aligns across 9 bases. Germline V gene data show CDR1 as GTSNPN and CDR2 as SVGIG (reference sequence). V dropped 6 bases and J dropped 7; count of bases not matched to a gene: 7. This CDR3 has 14 residues. This CDR3 reads CACKWTGVNSPLHF. The CDR3 bases that were read are TGTGCCTGCAAATGGACAGGGGTAAATTCACCC.

In regard to this clone: With the read ending 3 residues before the CDR3 end, the germline J gene is used to fill in that end. The chain links TRBV6-2 or TRBV6-3 to TRBJ2-7, with D possibly TRBD2 on 6 matching bases. This CDR3 has 14 residues. CDR1 is MNHEY and CDR2 is SVGEGT in the germline V gene. V lost 2 bases to trimming and J lost 4 bases, with 12 bases between them. Partial CDR3 DNA: TGTGCCAGCAGTTACCGGGCGGGACTTTACGAG. Its protein product is CASSYRAGLYE. The complete CDR3 reads CASSYRAGLYEQYF.

In regard to this clone: The read terminates 3 residues before the CDR3 end, so the remaining end is supplied by the germline J gene. This sequence joins TRBV5-4 and TRBJ2-2, with no clear D. Germline V CDR1 and CDR2: SGHNT, YYREEE (reference sequence). The CDR3 sequence is 12 residues long. Trimming took 2 bases from V and 7 from J, leaving 6 bases between them. The DNA read from the CDR3 is TGTGCCAGCAGCTTCCTAGGCGGGGAG. The encoded protein is CASSFLGGE. The full-length CDR3 reads as CASSFLGGELFF.

With respect to this clone: The CDR3 end is not reached by the read, which stops 3 residues before it; the germline J gene fills it in. V and J are TRBV30 and TRBJ2-2; 12 nucleotides agree with TRBD1. The germline CDR1 and CDR2 sequences are GTSNPN and SVGIG (reference sequence). This CDR3 has 16 amino acids. The CDR3 spells CAWSQGTGGTNEKLFF. The sequenced CDR3 bases are TGTGCCTGGAGTCAAGGGACAGGGGGCACTAATGAAAAG.

Concerning this clone: The sequenced fragment ends 3 residues before the CDR3 boundary, so the rest is inferred from the germline J gene. The J gene is TRBJ1-2, the V gene TRBV20-1; D uncertain. The CDR3 is made up of 16 amino acids. In germline, CDR1 is DFQATT, CDR2 SNEGSKA (reference sequence). CDR3 loop: CSARDDGSFSAHDYTF. Partial CDR3 DNA: TGCAGTGCTAGAGATGACGGCAGCTTTAGCGCCCATGAC.